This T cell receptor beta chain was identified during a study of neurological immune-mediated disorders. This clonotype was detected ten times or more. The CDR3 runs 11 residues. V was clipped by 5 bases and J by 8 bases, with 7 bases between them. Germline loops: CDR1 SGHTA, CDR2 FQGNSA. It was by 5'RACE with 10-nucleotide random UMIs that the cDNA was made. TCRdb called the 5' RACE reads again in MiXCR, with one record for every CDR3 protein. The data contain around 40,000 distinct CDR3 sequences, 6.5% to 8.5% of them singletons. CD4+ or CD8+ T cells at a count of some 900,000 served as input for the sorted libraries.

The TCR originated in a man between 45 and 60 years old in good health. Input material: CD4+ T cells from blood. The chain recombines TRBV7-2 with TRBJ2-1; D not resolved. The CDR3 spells CASSLFHEQFF. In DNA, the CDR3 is TGTGCCAGCAGCCTATTCCATGAGCAGTTCTTC.